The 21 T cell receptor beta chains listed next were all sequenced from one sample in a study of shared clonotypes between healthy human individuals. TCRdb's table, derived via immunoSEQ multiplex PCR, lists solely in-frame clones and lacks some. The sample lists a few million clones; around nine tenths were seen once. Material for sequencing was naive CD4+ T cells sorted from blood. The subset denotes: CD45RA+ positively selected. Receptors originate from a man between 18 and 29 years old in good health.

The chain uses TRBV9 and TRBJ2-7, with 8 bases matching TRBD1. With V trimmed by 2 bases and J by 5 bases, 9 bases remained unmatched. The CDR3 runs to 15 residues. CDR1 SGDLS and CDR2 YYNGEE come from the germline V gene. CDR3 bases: TGTGCCAGCAGCGTCTCTGGACAGGGACTCCACGAGCAGTACTTC. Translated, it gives CASSVSGQGLHEQYF.

The CDR3 protein is CASRDTTDTGELFF. The CDR3 nucleotides are TGTGCCAGCCGGGACACGACAGACACCGGGGAGCTGTTTTTT. The chain recombines TRBV11-3 with TRBJ2-2; weak D call: TRBD1 (6 bases). CDR3 length: 14 residues. Germline V gives CDR1 SGHNT, CDR2 YENEEA. The V and J ends lost 8 bases and 3 bases respectively, with 13 bases between them.

CDR3 in amino acids: CASSILQGVNQPQHF. The DNA of the CDR3 is TGTGCCAGTAGTATTCTACAGGGAGTCAATCAGCCCCAGCATTTT. The V gene is TRBV19, the J gene TRBJ1-5, with D possibly being TRBD1 (6 bases). Germline V gene data show CDR1 as LNHDA and CDR2 as SQIVND (reference sequence). The CDR3 extends over 15 amino acids. V lost 3 bases and J 3 bases, leaving 12 bases between the germline ends.

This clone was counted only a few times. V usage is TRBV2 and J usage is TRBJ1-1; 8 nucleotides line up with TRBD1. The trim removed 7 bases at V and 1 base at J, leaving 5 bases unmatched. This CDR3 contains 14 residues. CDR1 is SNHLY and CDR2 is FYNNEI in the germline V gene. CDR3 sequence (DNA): TGTGCCAGCATGACAGGGGTCCCGAACACTGAAGCTTTCTTT. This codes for CASMTGVPNTEAFF.

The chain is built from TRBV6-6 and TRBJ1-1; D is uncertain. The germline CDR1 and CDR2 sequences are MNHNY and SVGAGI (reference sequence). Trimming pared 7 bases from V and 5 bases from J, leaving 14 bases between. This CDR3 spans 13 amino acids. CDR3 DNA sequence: TGTGCCAGCACCCGTCAAAGGGTGACTGAAGCTTTCTTT. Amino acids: CASTRQRVTEAFF.

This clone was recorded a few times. The DNA of the CDR3 is TGTGCCTGGAGTGTTGGACTGATTAATGAAAAACTGTTTTTT. Its protein is CAWSVGLINEKLFF. The J gene is TRBJ1-4, the V gene TRBV30; D ambiguous. CDR1 and CDR2 from the germline V gene are GTSNPN and SVGIG (reference sequence). V gave up 0 bases and J gave up 4 bases, with 9 bases separating them. The CDR3 is made up of 14 amino acids.

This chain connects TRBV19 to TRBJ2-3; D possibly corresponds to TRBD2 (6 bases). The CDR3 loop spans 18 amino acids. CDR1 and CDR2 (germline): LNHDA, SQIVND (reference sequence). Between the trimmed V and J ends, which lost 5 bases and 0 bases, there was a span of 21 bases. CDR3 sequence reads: CASSSGGLGLASTDTQYF. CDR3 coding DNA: TGTGCCAGTAGTTCAGGAGGGCTGGGGTTGGCAAGCACAGATACGCAGTATTTT.

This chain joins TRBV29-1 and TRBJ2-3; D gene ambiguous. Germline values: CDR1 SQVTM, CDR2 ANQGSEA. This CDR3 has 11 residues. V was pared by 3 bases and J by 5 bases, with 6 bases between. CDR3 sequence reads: CSVDFLDTQYF. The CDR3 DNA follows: TGCAGCGTTGACTTCTTAGATACGCAGTATTTT.

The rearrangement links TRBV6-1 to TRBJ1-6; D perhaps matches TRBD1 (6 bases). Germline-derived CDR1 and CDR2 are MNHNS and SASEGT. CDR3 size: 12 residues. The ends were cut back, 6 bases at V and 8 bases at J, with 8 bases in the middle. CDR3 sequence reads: CASRAGDSPLHF. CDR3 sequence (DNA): TGTGCCAGCAGAGCAGGGGATTCACCCCTCCACTTT.

CDR3 DNA sequence: TGTGCCAGCAGTTACGTAGGGCGGGAGACCCAGTACTTC. Translating it yields CASSYVGRETQYF. The chain couples TRBV6-5 to TRBJ2-5; D ambiguous. Germline V CDR1 and CDR2: MNHEY, SVGAGI. V was clipped by 2 bases and J by 5 bases, with 9 bases between them. The CDR3 loop spans 13 amino acids.

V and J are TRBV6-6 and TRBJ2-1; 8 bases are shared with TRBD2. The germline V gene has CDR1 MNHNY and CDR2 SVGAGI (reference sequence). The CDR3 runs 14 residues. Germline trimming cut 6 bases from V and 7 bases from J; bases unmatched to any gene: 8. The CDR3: CASRFGSGINEQFF. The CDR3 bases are TGTGCCAGCAGGTTCGGTAGCGGGATAAATGAGCAGTTCTTC.

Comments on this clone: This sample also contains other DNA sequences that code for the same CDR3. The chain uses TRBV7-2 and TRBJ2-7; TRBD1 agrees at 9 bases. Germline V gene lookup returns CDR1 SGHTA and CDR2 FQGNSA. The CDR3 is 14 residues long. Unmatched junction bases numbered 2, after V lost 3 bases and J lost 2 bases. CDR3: CASSLGQGAYEQYF. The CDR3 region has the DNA TGTGCCAGCAGCTTGGGACAGGGCGCCTACGAGCAGTACTTC.

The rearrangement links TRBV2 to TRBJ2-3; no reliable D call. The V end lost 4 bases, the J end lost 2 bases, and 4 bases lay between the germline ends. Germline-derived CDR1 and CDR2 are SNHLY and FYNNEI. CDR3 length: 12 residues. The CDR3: CASSVFTDTQYF. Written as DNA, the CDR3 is TGTGCCAGCAGTGTGTTCACAGATACGCAGTATTTT. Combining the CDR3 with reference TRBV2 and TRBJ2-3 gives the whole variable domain EPEVTQTPSHQVTQMGQEVILRCVPISNHLYFYWYRQILGQKVEFLVSFYNNEISEKSEIFDDQFSVERPDGSNFTLKIRSTKLEDSAMYFCASSVFTDTQYFGPGTRLTVL.

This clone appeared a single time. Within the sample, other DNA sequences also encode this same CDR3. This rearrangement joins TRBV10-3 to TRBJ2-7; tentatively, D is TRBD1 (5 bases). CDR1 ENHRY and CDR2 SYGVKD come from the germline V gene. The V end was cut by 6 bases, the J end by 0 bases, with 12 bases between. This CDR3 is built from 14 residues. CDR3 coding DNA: TGTGCCATCAGAGACAGTTTAAGCTCCTACGAGCAGTACTTC. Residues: CAIRDSLSSYEQYF.

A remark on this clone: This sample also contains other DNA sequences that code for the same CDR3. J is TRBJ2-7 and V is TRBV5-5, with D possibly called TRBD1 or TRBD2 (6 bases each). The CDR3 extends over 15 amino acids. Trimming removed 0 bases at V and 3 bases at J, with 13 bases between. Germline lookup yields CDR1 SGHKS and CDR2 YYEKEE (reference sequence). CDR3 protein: CASSLAPGASYEQYF. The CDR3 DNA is TGTGCCAGCAGCTTGGCACCGGGGGCGAGCTACGAGCAGTACTTC.

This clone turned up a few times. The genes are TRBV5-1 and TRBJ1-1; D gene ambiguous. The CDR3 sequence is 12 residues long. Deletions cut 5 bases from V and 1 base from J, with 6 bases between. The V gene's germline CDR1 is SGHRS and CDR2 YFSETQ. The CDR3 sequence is CASSLTNTEAFF. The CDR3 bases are TGCGCCAGCAGTTTGACGAACACTGAAGCTTTCTTT.

The CDR3 DNA is TGTGCCAGCAGTGACACCAAGGTGGACAGGGGTTTCGGCGGGGAGCTGTTTTTT. As protein: CASSDTKVDRGFGGELFF. The chain employs TRBV6-1 and TRBJ2-2, with 9 nucleotides matching TRBD1. The V gene end was trimmed by 3 bases and the J gene end by 7 bases; junction bases not matched to a gene: 15. Germline loops: CDR1 MNHNS, CDR2 SASEGT. The CDR3 consists of 18 residues.

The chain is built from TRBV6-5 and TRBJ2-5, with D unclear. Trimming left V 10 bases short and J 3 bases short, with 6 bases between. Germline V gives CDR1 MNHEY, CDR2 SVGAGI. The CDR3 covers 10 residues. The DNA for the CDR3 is TGTGCCACCCGGAAAGAGACCCAGTACTTC. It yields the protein CATRKETQYF.

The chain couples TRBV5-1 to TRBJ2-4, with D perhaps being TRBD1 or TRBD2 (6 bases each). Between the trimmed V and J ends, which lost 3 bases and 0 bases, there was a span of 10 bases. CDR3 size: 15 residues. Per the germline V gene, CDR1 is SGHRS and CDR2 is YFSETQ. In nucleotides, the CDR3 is TGCGCCAGCAGCTCGGGGGCTATAGCCAAAAACATTCAGTACTTC. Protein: CASSSGAIAKNIQYF. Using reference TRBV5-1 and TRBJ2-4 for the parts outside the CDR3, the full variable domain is KAGVTQTPRYLIKTRGQQVTLSCSPISGHRSVSWYQQTPGQGLQFLFEYFSETQRNKGNFPGRFSGRQFSNSRSEMNVSTLELGDSALYLCASSSGAIAKNIQYFGAGTRLSVL.

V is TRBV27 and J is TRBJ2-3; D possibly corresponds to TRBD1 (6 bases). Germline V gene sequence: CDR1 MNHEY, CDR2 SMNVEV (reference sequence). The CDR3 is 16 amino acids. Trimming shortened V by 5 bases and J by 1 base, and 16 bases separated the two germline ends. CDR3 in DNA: TGTGCCAGCAGTGACAGGTCAGGGTATGGCACAGATACGCAGTATTTT. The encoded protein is CASSDRSGYGTDTQYF.

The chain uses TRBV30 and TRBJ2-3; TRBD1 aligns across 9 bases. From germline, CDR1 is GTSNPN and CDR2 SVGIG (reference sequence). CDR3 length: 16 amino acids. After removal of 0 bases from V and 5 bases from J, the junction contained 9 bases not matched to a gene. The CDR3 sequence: CAWSVTGTGSLDTQYF. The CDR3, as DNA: TGTGCCTGGAGTGTAACCGGGACAGGGTCGTTAGATACGCAGTATTTT.